This T cell receptor beta chain was sequenced in a study of cytomegalovirus exposure and HLA in healthy donors. PCR was performed using 60 Vbeta and 13 Jbeta primers. Method: immunoSEQ multiplex PCR; TCRdb's copy keeps in-frame clones and lacks some. The sample includes 60,000 to 85,000 clones, around 80% of them seen just once. This clone was seen a few times. Between the trimmed V and J ends, which lost 6 bases and 10 bases, there was a span of 15 bases. The CDR3 is 12 residues long. Germline V gives CDR1 SEHNR, CDR2 FQNEAQ (reference sequence). Material for sequencing was PBMCs. J is TRBJ1-1 and V is TRBV7-9; D gene ambiguous. This receptor was obtained from a male donor in good health and CMV-seropositive. CDR3 sequence reads: CASRKEGPGAFF. The CDR3 bases are TGTGCCAGCAGGAAGGAGGGCCCTGGAGCTTTCTTT.